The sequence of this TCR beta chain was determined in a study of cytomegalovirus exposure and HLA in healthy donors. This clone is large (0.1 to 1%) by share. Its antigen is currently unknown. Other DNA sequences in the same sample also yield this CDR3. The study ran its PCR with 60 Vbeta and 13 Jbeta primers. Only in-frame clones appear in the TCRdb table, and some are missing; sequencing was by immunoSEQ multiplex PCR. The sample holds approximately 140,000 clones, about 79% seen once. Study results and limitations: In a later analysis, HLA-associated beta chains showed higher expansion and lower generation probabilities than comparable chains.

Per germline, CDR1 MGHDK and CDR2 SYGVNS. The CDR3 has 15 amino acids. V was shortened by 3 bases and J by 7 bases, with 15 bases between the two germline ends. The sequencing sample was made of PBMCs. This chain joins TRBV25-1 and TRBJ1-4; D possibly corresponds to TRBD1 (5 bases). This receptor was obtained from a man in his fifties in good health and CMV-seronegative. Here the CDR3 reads CASSEVFGHREKLFF. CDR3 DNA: TGTGCCAGCAGTGAGGTGTTTGGACACCGTGAAAAACTGTTTTTT.